This TCR beta chain was profiled in a study of shared clonotypes between healthy human individuals. About the study: A couple of female and a few male donors aged 18 to 49 were enrolled.

As for this clone: Its antigen is currently unknown.

It was CD45RO-negative cells, positively selected for CCR7, that made up naive CD8 cells, with terminally differentiated effector memory CD45RA+ cells excluded. Deletions cut 3 bases from V and 7 bases from J, with 19 bases between. Per germline, CDR1 SNHLY and CDR2 FYNNEI. CDR3 length: 16 residues. Deep level was the assay's run setting. Replicate PCRs for sorted subsets used approximately 190 ng DNA; this equaled around 28,000 T cell genomes. TCRdb's table, derived via immunoSEQ multiplex PCR, lists solely in-frame clones and lacks some. The data hold about 2.2 million clones, with over 85% observed a single time. Broader study findings: Compared with memory subsets, naive subsets generally had larger estimated richness.

The TCR sequence derives from a man between 18 and 35 years old in good health. Some clones in this sample may be carry-over from other donors' samples. The gene calls are TRBV2 and TRBJ2-1; D could derive from TRBD1 or TRBD2 (5 bases each). Sequencing used naive CD8+ T cells from PBMCs. DNA of the CDR3: TGTGCCAGCAGTGACCTTGGGACCTCGTCGAGTAATGAGCAGTTCTTC. This sequence encodes CASSDLGTSSSNEQFF.